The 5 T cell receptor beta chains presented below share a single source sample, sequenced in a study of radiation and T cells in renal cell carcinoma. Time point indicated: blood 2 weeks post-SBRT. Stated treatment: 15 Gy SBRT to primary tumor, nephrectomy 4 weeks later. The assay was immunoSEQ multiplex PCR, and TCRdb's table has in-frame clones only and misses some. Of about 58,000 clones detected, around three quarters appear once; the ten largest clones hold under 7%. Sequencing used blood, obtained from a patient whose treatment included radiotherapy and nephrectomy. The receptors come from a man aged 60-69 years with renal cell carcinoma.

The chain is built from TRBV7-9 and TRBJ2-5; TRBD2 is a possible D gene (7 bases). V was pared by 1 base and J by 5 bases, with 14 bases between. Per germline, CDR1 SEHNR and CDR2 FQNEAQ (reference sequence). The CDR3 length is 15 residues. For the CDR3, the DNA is TGTGCCAGCAGCTTAGTGTGGGGGGGCCGCGAGACCCAGTACTTC. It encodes CASSLVWGGRETQYF.

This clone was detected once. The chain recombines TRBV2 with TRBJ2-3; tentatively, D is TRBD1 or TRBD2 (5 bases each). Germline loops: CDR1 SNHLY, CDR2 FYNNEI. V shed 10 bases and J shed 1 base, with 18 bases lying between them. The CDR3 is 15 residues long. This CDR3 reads CAISPLRGRTDTQYF. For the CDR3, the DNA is TGTGCCATCTCCCCCCTAAGGGGACGCACAGATACGCAGTATTTT.

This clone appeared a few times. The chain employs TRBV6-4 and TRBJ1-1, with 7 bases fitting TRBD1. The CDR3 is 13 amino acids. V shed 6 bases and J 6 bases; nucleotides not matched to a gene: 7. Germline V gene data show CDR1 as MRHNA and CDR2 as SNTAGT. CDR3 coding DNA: TGTGCCAGCAGGGCGACAGGGTACGCTGAAGCTTTCTTT. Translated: CASRATGYAEAFF.

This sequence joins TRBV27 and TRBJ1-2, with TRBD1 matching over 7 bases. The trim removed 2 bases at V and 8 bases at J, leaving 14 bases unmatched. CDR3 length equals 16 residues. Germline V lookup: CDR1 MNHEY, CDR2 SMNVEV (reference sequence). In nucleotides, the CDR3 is TGTGCCAGCAGTTTACGGGCGGGGACAGCGTTGAGAGGCTACACCTTC. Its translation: CASSLRAGTALRGYTF.

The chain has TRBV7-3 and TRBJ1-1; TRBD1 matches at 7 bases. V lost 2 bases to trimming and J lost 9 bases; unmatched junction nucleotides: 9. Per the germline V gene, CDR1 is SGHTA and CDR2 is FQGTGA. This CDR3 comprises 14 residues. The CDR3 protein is CASSLGNRQGKAFF. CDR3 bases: TGTGCCAGCAGCTTAGGGAATAGACAGGGAAAAGCTTTCTTT.